These 9 T cell receptor beta chains came from one sample sequenced in a study of identical twins. Using its own MiXCR run on the 5' RACE reads, TCRdb lists one record per CDR3 protein. Here the sample spans 200,000 to 300,000 distinct CDR3 sequences, about 13% being singletons. Separately, the same data were catalogued under a study of yellow fever vaccine responses in identical twins.

Sequencing was carried out using memory (CD45RO+) T cells sorted from blood. These receptor sequences come from a woman in her late teens or twenties in good health.

V gene TRBV20-1 combines with J gene TRBJ2-4; 9 bases fit TRBD1. Germline V gives CDR1 DFQATT, CDR2 SNEGSKA (reference sequence). The CDR3 covers 19 residues. Trimming at V came to 1 base and at J to 0 bases, leaving 13 bases not matched to a gene. The DNA of the CDR3 is TGCAGTGCTAGAGGGGGAGACAGGGGGAGAGGTCGAGCCAAAAACATTCAGTACTTC. This gives the protein CSARGGDRGRGRAKNIQYF.

The CDR3 region is CASSQGSGGALETQYF. CDR3 sequence (DNA): TGTGCCAGCAGCCAAGGTAGCGGGGGGGCCTTAGAGACCCAGTACTTC. This chain connects TRBV3-1 to TRBJ2-5; 11 nucleotides align to TRBD2. V shed 1 base, J shed 4 bases, and the junction held 5 bases outside the gene matches. Germline loops: CDR1 LGHDT, CDR2 YNNKEL (reference sequence). This CDR3 has 16 amino acids.

This clonotype was seen repeatedly, ten times or more. The rearrangement joins TRBV3-1 to TRBJ1-3; D is perhaps TRBD1 (5 bases). Germline V gene sequence: CDR1 LGHDT, CDR2 YNNKEL (reference sequence). Trimming stripped 6 bases from V and 1 base from J, with 22 bases between. The CDR3 contains 18 residues. Here the CDR3 DNA reads TGTGCCAGCAGTCGAGGCTCTTCCGCCCAGGGTTCTGGAAACACCATATATTTT. This sequence encodes CASSRGSSAQGSGNTIYF. The whole variable domain, filled in from reference TRBV3-1 and TRBJ1-3, reads DTAVSQTPKYLVTQMGNDKSIKCEQNLGHDTMYWYKQDSKKFLKIMFSYNNKELIINETVPNRFSPKSPDKAHLNLHINSLELGDSAVYFCASSRGSSAQGSGNTIYFGEGSWLTVV.

This clonotype occurred a few times. The J gene is TRBJ2-6, the V gene TRBV11-2; D is unclear. Germline V gene sequence: CDR1 SGHAT, CDR2 FQNNGV. Trimming took off 1 base at V and 0 bases at J, with 7 bases between the two ends. The CDR3 is 16 amino acids. The CDR3 loop is CASSLAGPSGANVLTF. CDR3 nucleotides: TGTGCCAGCAGCTTAGCGGGCCCCTCTGGGGCCAACGTCCTGACTTTC.

This clonotype was found a few times. This chain joins TRBV20-1 and TRBJ2-7; D is unresolved. CDR3 length: 11 amino acids. With 6 bases removed from V and 7 bases from J, the gap between germline ends came to 13 bases. Germline V lookup: CDR1 DFQATT, CDR2 SNEGSKA (reference sequence). CDR3 DNA: TGCAGTGCCCGAAGAAGCAGTGAGCAGTACTTC. This sequence encodes CSARRSSEQYF.

This clonotype occurred a few times. CDR3 bases: TGTGCCAGCAGGACACCCAAGACAGGGAACAATGAGCAGTTCTTC. Amino acids: CASRTPKTGNNEQFF. This chain connects TRBV6-1 to TRBJ2-1, with 7 bases lining up with TRBD1. This CDR3 has 15 residues. The germline gives CDR1 MNHNS, CDR2 SASEGT. Trimming removed 6 bases from V and 5 bases from J; junction bases left unmatched: 10.

The CDR3 reads CASRGQGASEAFF. The CDR3 coding sequence is TGTGCCAGCAGAGGACAGGGGGCCTCTGAAGCTTTCTTT. The rearrangement uses TRBV7-9 and TRBJ1-1; 11 bases are a match to TRBD1. Trimming removed 6 bases from V and 6 bases from J; junction bases left unmatched: 3. The CDR3 loop spans 13 amino acids. From germline, CDR1 is SEHNR and CDR2 FQNEAQ (reference sequence). The full variable domain, in which reference TRBV7-9 and TRBJ1-1 provide the parts outside the CDR3, is DTGVSQNPRHKITKRGQNVTFRCDPISEHNRLYWYRQTLGQGPEFLTYFQNEAQLEKSRLLSDRFSAERPKGSFSTLEIQRTEQGDSAMYLCASRGQGASEAFFGQGTRLTVV.

V and J are TRBV13 and TRBJ2-3; D gene unclear. There are 13 residues in the CDR3. Germline lookup yields CDR1 PRHDT and CDR2 FYEKMQ (reference sequence). V shed 5 bases and J shed 6 bases, with 12 bases lying between them. This CDR3 is CASSLQLSDTQYF. In DNA, the CDR3 is TGTGCCAGCAGCCTCCAACTCAGCGATACGCAGTATTTT.

The CDR3 loop reads CASSGGGGGYNEQFF. In DNA form, the CDR3 reads TGTGCCAGCAGTGGGGGGGGAGGCGGCTACAATGAGCAGTTCTTC. The chain uses TRBV2 and TRBJ2-1; TRBD2 aligns across 7 bases. The CDR3 loop spans 15 amino acids. The V and J ends lost 4 bases and 3 bases, in that order; junction bases with no gene match: 6. Germline V gene data show CDR1 as SNHLY and CDR2 as FYNNEI.